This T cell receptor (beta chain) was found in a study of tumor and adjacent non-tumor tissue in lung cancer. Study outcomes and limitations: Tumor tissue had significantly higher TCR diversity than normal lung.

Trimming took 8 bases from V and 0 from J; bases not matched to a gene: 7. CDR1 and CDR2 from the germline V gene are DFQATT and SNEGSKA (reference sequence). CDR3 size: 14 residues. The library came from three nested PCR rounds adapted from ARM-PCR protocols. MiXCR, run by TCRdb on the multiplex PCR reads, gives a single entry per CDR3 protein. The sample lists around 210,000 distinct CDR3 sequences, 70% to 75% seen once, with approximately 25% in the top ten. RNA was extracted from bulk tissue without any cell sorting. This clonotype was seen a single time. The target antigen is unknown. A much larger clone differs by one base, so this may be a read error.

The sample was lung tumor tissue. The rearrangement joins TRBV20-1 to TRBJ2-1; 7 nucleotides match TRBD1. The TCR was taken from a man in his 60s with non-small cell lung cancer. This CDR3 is CSTRQGPSYNEQFF. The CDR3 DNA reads TGCAGTACTCGACAGGGACCCTCCTACAATGAGCAGTTCTTC.